This T cell receptor (beta chain) was sequenced in a study of blood T cell repertoires in COVID-19. How the authors handled the data: Researchers report that nucleated cell counts were estimated from reference gene primer amplification. Produced via immunoSEQ multiplex PCR; TCRdb's table is partial and in-frame only. That table gives V, J and clone size, and the DNA gave D and trimming. The top ten clones hold roughly 6.3% of a sample with under 250,000 clones, about nine tenths of them seen once. It was during active infection that Seattle patients were enrolled and then longitudinally followed. This TCR came from a woman aged 25-40 years with COVID-19, enrolled during active disease. The sample comprised peripheral blood.

CDR3 in DNA: TGTGCCAGCAGCCCTAGGAGGGATGGAAACACCATATATTTT. Translating it yields CASSPRRDGNTIYF. The chain uses TRBV7-8 and TRBJ1-3; D is unresolved. Trimming shortened V by 5 bases and J by 3 bases, and 11 bases separated the two germline ends. This CDR3 is 14 amino acids long. Germline assignment: CDR1 SGHVS and CDR2 FQNEAQ.